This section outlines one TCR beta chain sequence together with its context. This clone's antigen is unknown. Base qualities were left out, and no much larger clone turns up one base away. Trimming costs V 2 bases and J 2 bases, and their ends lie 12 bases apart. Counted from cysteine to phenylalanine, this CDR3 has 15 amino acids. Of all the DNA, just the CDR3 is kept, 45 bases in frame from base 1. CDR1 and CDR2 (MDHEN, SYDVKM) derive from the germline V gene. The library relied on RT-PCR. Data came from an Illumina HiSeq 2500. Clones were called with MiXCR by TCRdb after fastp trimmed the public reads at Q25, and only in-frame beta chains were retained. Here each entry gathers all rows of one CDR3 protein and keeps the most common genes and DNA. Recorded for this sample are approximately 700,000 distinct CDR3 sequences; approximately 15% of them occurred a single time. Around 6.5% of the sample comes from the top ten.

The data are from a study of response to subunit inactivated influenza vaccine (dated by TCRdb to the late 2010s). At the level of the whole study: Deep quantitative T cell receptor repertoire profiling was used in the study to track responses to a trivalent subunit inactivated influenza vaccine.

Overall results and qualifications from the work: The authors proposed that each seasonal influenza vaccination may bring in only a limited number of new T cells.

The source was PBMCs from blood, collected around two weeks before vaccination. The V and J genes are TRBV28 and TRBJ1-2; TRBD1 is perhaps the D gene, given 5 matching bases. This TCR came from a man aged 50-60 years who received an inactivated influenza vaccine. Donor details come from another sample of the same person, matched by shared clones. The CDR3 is CASSLLLGGNYGYTF. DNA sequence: TGTGCCAGCAGTTTACTTCTGGGGGGGAACTATGGCTACACCTTC.